A selection of T cell receptor beta chains follows, all from one sample in a study of shared clonotypes between healthy human individuals. The protocol was immunoSEQ multiplex PCR, while the TCRdb copy is restricted to in-frame clones and leaves out a portion. The sample includes about 2 million clones, just under 95% of them seen just once. The sample comprised naive CD8+ T cells sorted from blood. These receptors were collected from a man aged 18-30 years in good health. The CDR3 runs from the conserved cysteine through the conserved F or W. The order of the fields is D gene, V gene, J gene, clone size, CDR3 DNA, CDR3 protein. The D gene is left open where the match is weak. Size is stated for part of the rows, as once, few or many counts, or as a class when the clone is expanded.

D: -; V: TRBV7-9; J: TRBJ2-1; size: -; DNA: TGTGCCAGCAGCTTAGATAGTAGCGGAAGCTCCTACAATGAGCAGTTCTTC; CDR3: CASSLDSSGSSYNEQFF
D: -; V: TRBV27; J: TRBJ1-3; size: -; DNA: TGTGCCAGCAGTGCTACCCCGGGACCTGGAAACACCATATATTTT; CDR3: CASSATPGPGNTIYF
D: -; V: TRBV7-8; J: TRBJ1-4; size: -; DNA: TGTGCCAGCAGCCTCCTGGGCGGACTTAATGAAAAACTGTTTTTT; CDR3: CASSLLGGLNEKLFF
D: TRBD2; V: TRBV2; J: TRBJ2-7; size: -; DNA: TGTGCCAGCAGGGGAGCCTTAGCGGGGAGCTCCTACGAGCAGTACTTC; CDR3: CASRGALAGSSYEQYF
D: TRBD1; V: TRBV28; J: TRBJ2-1; size: -; DNA: TGTGCCAGCAGCCCCGTGACAGGGACCAATGAGCAGTTCTTC; CDR3: CASSPVTGTNEQFF
D: TRBD1; V: TRBV5-1; J: TRBJ2-5; size: -; DNA: TGCGCCAGCAGTACTGGGACAGTGGACTCCCCAGGACAAGAGACCCAGTACTTC; CDR3: CASSTGTVDSPGQETQYF
D: TRBD2; V: TRBV5-1; J: TRBJ2-5; size: -; DNA: TGCGCCAGCAGGCCGGGACTAGCGGGAGTAGAGACCCAGTACTTC; CDR3: CASRPGLAGVETQYF
D: -; V: TRBV18; J: TRBJ2-2; size: -; DNA: TGTGCCAGCTCACCATTGGGCGCCCCTATTAACACCGGGGAGCTGTTTTTT; CDR3: CASSPLGAPINTGELFF
D: -; V: TRBV7-9; J: TRBJ2-5; size: -; DNA: TGTGCCAGCAGCTTTGGGACCAGGGGATACTTC; CDR3: CASSFGTRGYF
D: -; V: TRBV5-1; J: TRBJ1-1; size: -; DNA: TGCGCCAGCAGCTTGGTGGTAGGGATGAACACTGAAGCTTTCTTT; CDR3: CASSLVVGMNTEAFF
D: -; V: TRBV19; J: TRBJ2-1; size: once; DNA: TGTGCCTCGGGTATTGTAGGAGGAGCCAATGAGCAGTTCTTC; CDR3: CASGIVGGANEQFF
D: TRBD1; V: TRBV28; J: TRBJ1-1; size: -; DNA: TGTGCCAGCAGACCGACAGGGCTGAGCACTGAAGCTTTCTTT; CDR3: CASRPTGLSTEAFF
D: -; V: TRBV9; J: TRBJ1-1; size: -; DNA: TGTGCCAGCAGCGTAGGGGCCAGCACTGAAGCTTTCTTT; CDR3: CASSVGASTEAFF
D: -; V: TRBV7-2; J: TRBJ2-5; size: -; DNA: TGTGCCAGCAGCTTAAATCTTCAGGGTTACCGGGAGACCCAGTACTTC; CDR3: CASSLNLQGYRETQYF
D: -; V: TRBV7-9; J: TRBJ2-5; size: -; DNA: TGTGCCAGCAGCAGATCAGGGGACTGGTACCAAGAGACCCAGTACTTC; CDR3: CASSRSGDWYQETQYF
D: TRBD1; V: TRBV30; J: TRBJ1-2; size: -; DNA: TGTGCCTGGACTCAGAGGACAGGCTATGGCTACACCTTC; CDR3: CAWTQRTGYGYTF
D: TRBD1; V: TRBV27; J: TRBJ1-2; size: -; DNA: TGTGCCAGCAGCCCCGGGACAGGGTTCTATGGCTACACCTTC; CDR3: CASSPGTGFYGYTF
D: -; V: TRBV27; J: TRBJ2-7; size: -; DNA: TGTGCCAGCAGTCCGCTGGGGGCCTACGAGCAGTACTTC; CDR3: CASSPLGAYEQYF
D: -; V: TRBV5-6; J: TRBJ2-7; size: -; DNA: TGTGCCAGCGGCAGAGGGGGTACCTACGAGCAGTACTTC; CDR3: CASGRGGTYEQYF
D: TRBD1; V: TRBV5-6; J: TRBJ2-1; size: -; DNA: TGTGCCAGCAGCTGGGGGACAGGGAGCAATGAGCAGTTCTTC; CDR3: CASSWGTGSNEQFF
D: TRBD2; V: TRBV7-9; J: TRBJ2-1; size: -; DNA: TGTGCCAGCAGCCCGGGACTAGCGGCTTCAACTTGGTTCTTC; CDR3: CASSPGLAASTWFF
D: -; V: TRBV9; J: TRBJ2-6; size: -; DNA: TGTGCCAGCAGCGGTCTGGGGGCCAACGTCCTGACTTTC; CDR3: CASSGLGANVLTF
D: TRBD2; V: TRBV4-1; J: TRBJ2-3; size: -; DNA: TGCGCCAGCAGCAAACTAGCGGGGGACACAGATACGCAGTATTTT; CDR3: CASSKLAGDTDTQYF
D: -; V: TRBV9; J: TRBJ2-2; size: once; DNA: TGTGCCAGCAGCGTAGGGGTCGACACCGGGGAGCTGTTTTTT; CDR3: CASSVGVDTGELFF
D: TRBD1; V: TRBV5-6; J: TRBJ2-7; size: -; DNA: TGTGCCAGCAGCTCCGACAGGGAAATCGCCTACGAGCAGTACTTC; CDR3: CASSSDREIAYEQYF
D: TRBD2; V: TRBV11-2; J: TRBJ2-7; size: -; DNA: TGTGCCAGCAGCTCCGGGACTAGCGGTGCCTACGAGCAGTACTTC; CDR3: CASSSGTSGAYEQYF
D: TRBD1; V: TRBV6-1; J: TRBJ2-7; size: -; DNA: TGTGCCAGCAGTGAAGTAATATGGGACAGCGTCTACGAGCAGTACTTC; CDR3: CASSEVIWDSVYEQYF
D: -; V: TRBV13; J: TRBJ2-7; size: -; DNA: TGTGCCAGCAGCGGGGGGACGGACCCTTACGAGCAGTACTTC; CDR3: CASSGGTDPYEQYF
D: -; V: TRBV28; J: TRBJ2-7; size: -; DNA: TGTGCCAGCGGCCCTCCCGGGACGGAGTCCTACGAGCAGTACTTC; CDR3: CASGPPGTESYEQYF
D: TRBD2; V: TRBV29-1; J: TRBJ2-4; size: -; DNA: TGCAGCGTCCGCGGGGGACCTTTCAACATTCAGTACTTC; CDR3: CSVRGGPFNIQYF
D: -; V: TRBV11-2; J: TRBJ1-2; size: -; DNA: TGTGCCAGCAGCCGGCCAGACATCTCCAATGGCTACACCTTC; CDR3: CASSRPDISNGYTF
D: -; V: TRBV5-6; J: TRBJ1-2; size: -; DNA: TGTGCCAGCAGCTTAGAGGGGGAATACTATGGCTACACCTTC; CDR3: CASSLEGEYYGYTF
D: -; V: TRBV10-2; J: TRBJ2-1; size: once; DNA: TGCGCCAGCAGTGAGGGCCCCAGGGATCACTACAATGAGCAGTTCTTC; CDR3: CASSEGPRDHYNEQFF
D: TRBD2; V: TRBV9; J: TRBJ2-7; size: -; DNA: TGTGCCAGCAGCGAAGAGGGACTAGCGGGCTACGAGCAGTACTTC; CDR3: CASSEEGLAGYEQYF
D: TRBD1; V: TRBV6-5; J: TRBJ2-5; size: -; DNA: TGTGCCAGCAGTCGGGACAGTCAAGAGACCCAGTACTTC; CDR3: CASSRDSQETQYF
D: -; V: TRBV6-5; J: TRBJ2-7; size: -; DNA: TGTGCCAGCAGGGAGGAGATTAGCTCCTACGAGCAGTACTTC; CDR3: CASREEISSYEQYF
D: TRBD1; V: TRBV7-9; J: TRBJ2-5; size: -; DNA: TGTGCCAGCAGCGTTCGACAGGGTGAAGAAGAGACCCAGTACTTC; CDR3: CASSVRQGEEETQYF
D: -; V: TRBV7-2; J: TRBJ2-7; size: -; DNA: TGTGCCAGCAGCTTACGGCCAACAGTCTACGAGCAGTACTTC; CDR3: CASSLRPTVYEQYF
D: -; V: TRBV7-2; J: TRBJ2-3; size: -; DNA: TGTGCCAGCAGCTCTATTACTAGTCCCACAGATACGCAGTATTTT; CDR3: CASSSITSPTDTQYF
D: TRBD2; V: TRBV30; J: TRBJ2-1; size: -; DNA: TGTGCCTGGGGCCAATTGGGACTAGCGGGAGGGGCCTACTACGGAAATGAGCAGTTCTTC; CDR3: CAWGQLGLAGGAYYGNEQFF
D: -; V: TRBV5-4; J: TRBJ2-7; size: -; DNA: TGTGCCAGCAGCTTCGTCGAGAACTCCTACGAGCAGTACTTC; CDR3: CASSFVENSYEQYF
D: -; V: TRBV27; J: TRBJ1-2; size: -; DNA: TGTGCCAGCAGTTTATCTGTTGAGGGGACAAGCGGCTACACCTTC; CDR3: CASSLSVEGTSGYTF
D: TRBD1; V: TRBV7-9; J: TRBJ2-7; size: -; DNA: TGTGCCAGCAGCTCGACAGGGGCCTACGAGCAGTACTTC; CDR3: CASSSTGAYEQYF
D: -; V: TRBV13; J: TRBJ2-7; size: -; DNA: TGTGCCAGCAGCTTAGATAGGGAAGAGGCGTCCTACGAGCAGTACTTC; CDR3: CASSLDREEASYEQYF
D: -; V: TRBV11-2; J: TRBJ2-5; size: -; DNA: TGTGCCAGCAGCTTAATGTGGACCACAGAAGAGACCCAGTACTTC; CDR3: CASSLMWTTEETQYF
D: -; V: TRBV27; J: TRBJ1-1; size: -; DNA: TGTGCCAGCGGAGTTGGGGGCCTAGGCACTGAAGCTTTCTTT; CDR3: CASGVGGLGTEAFF
D: TRBD1; V: TRBV7-9; J: TRBJ2-5; size: -; DNA: TGTGCCAGCAGCTTAGAGACAGGGGGCGTTGTGGAGACCCAGTACTTC; CDR3: CASSLETGGVVETQYF
D: -; V: TRBV5-8; J: TRBJ2-1; size: -; DNA: TGTGCCAGCAGCAAGACAGGTTGGGTAGGAAATGAGCAGTTCTTC; CDR3: CASSKTGWVGNEQFF
D: TRBD1; V: TRBV10-3; J: TRBJ2-7; size: -; DNA: TGTGCCATCAGTGATCCCGGCTACAGGGACAGGTCAACCTACGAGCAGTACTTC; CDR3: CAISDPGYRDRSTYEQYF
D: -; V: TRBV5-1; J: TRBJ2-1; size: -; DNA: TGCGCCAGCCGCCTTGGAGGGTTCGATGAGCAGTTCTTC; CDR3: CASRLGGFDEQFF
D: -; V: TRBV27; J: TRBJ1-6; size: once; DNA: TGTGCCAGCAGTTCCCTCCTACAGGGAATGGGTAATTCACCCCTCCACTTT; CDR3: CASSSLLQGMGNSPLHF
D: -; V: TRBV6-5; J: TRBJ1-6; size: -; DNA: TGTGCCAGCAGTTACGGCGGGGTGAAGTCACCCCTCCACTTT; CDR3: CASSYGGVKSPLHF
D: -; V: TRBV28; J: TRBJ1-1; size: -; DNA: TGTGCCAGCAGCCATCAGGGGAACACTGAAGCTTTCTTT; CDR3: CASSHQGNTEAFF
D: TRBD1; V: TRBV28; J: TRBJ1-1; size: -; DNA: TGTGCCAGCAGTTGGCCGGGACAGGGGAACCGTAACACTGAAGCTTTCTTT; CDR3: CASSWPGQGNRNTEAFF
D: TRBD1; V: TRBV7-9; J: TRBJ1-1; size: -; DNA: TGTGCCAGCAGCTTAGTAGAGGGGGCGGACACTGAAGCTTTCTTT; CDR3: CASSLVEGADTEAFF
D: -; V: TRBV11-1; J: TRBJ2-7; size: -; DNA: TGTGCCAGCAGCCAGGGACCGAACTACGAGCAGTACTTC; CDR3: CASSQGPNYEQYF